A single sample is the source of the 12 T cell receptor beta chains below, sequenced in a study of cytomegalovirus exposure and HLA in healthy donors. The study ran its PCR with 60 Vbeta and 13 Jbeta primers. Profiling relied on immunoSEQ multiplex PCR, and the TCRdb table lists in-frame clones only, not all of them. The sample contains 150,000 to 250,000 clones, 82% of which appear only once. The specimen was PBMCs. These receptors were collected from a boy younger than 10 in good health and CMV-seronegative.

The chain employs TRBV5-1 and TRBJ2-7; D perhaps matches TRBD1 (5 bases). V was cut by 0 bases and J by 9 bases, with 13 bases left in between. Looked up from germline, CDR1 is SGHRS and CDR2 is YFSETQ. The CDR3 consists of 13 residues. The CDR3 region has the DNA TGCGCCAGCAGCTTGGATCCAGGGAAGGGGCAGTACTTC. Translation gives CASSLDPGKGQYF.

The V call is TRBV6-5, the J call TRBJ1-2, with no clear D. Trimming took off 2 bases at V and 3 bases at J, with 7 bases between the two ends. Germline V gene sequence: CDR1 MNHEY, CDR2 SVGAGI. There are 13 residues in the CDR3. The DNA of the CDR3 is TGTGCCAGCAGTTACGAGATGTACTATGGCTACACCTTC. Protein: CASSYEMYYGYTF.

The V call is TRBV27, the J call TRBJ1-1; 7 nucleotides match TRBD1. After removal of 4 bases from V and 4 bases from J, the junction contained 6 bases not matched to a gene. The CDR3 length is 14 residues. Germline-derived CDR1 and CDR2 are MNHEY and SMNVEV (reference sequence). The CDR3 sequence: CASSSSGGPTEAFF. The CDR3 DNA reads TGTGCCAGCAGTTCTTCAGGGGGTCCCACTGAAGCTTTCTTT.

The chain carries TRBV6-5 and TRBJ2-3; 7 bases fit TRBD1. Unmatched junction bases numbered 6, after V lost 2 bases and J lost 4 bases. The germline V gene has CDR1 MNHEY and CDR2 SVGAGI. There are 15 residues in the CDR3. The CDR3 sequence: CASSYRDSRADTQYF. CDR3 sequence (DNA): TGTGCCAGCAGTTACCGGGACAGTCGTGCAGATACGCAGTATTTT.

The CDR3 nucleotides read TGTGCCAGCAGCCCCAACGGAGGGGACCAAGAGACCCAGTACTTC. Protein product: CASSPNGGDQETQYF. The chain combines TRBV9 with TRBJ2-5; the D gene is possibly TRBD2 (6 bases). The CDR3 has 15 residues. The germline V gene has CDR1 SGDLS and CDR2 YYNGEE. V was shortened by 4 bases and J by 0 bases, with 13 bases between the two germline ends. Filled out from reference TRBV9 and TRBJ2-5, the complete variable domain reads DSGVTQTPKHLITATGQRVTLRCSPRSGDLSVYWYQQSLDQGLQFLIQYYNGEERAKGNILERFSAQQFPDLHSELNLSSLELGDSALYFCASSPNGGDQETQYFGPGTRLLVL.

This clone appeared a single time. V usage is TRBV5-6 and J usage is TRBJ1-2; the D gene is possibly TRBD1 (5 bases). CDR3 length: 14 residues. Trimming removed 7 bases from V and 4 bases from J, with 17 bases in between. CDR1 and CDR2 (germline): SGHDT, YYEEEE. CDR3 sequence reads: CASEKEGNGYGYTF. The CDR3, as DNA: TGTGCCAGCGAAAAGGAGGGGAACGGCTATGGCTACACCTTC.

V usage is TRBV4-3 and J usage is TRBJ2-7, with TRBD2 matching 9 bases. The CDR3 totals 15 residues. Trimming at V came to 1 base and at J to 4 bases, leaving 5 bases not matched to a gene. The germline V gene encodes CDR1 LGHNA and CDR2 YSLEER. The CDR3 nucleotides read TGCGCCAGCAGCCAAGTTCCTAGCGGGGTATACGAGCAGTACTTC. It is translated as CASSQVPSGVYEQYF.

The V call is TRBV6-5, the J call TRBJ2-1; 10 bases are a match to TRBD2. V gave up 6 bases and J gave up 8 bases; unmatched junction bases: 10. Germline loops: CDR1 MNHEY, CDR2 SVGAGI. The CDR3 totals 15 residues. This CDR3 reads CASRPQRGGSDEQFF. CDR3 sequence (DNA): TGTGCCAGCAGACCGCAGCGGGGGGGGTCGGATGAGCAGTTCTTC.

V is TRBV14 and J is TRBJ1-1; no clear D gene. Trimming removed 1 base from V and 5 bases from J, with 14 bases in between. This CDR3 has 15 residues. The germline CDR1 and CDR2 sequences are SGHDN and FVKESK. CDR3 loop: CASSQAVGEGTEAFF. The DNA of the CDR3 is TGTGCCAGCAGCCAAGCGGTCGGTGAGGGAACTGAAGCTTTCTTT.

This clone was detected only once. The CDR3 bases are TGCAGCGTCGAGGGGTACAGGGACAATGAGCAGTTCTTC. Translation gives CSVEGYRDNEQFF. The rearrangement links TRBV29-1 to TRBJ2-1; weak D call: TRBD1 (6 bases). V was pared by 6 bases and J by 5 bases, with 14 bases between. CDR1 and CDR2 from the germline V gene are SQVTM and ANQGSEA. This CDR3 has 13 residues.

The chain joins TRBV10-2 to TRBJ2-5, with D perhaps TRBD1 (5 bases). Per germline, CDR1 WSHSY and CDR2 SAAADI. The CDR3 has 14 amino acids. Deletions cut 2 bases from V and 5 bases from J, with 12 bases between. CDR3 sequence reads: CASSEGRVEETQYF. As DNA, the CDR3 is TGCGCCAGCAGTGAGGGCAGGGTAGAGGAGACCCAGTACTTC.

CDR3 bases: TGTGCCAGCTCACCACTCCCGGGTGGAAACACCATATATTTT. Protein: CASSPLPGGNTIYF. The chain joins TRBV18 to TRBJ1-3; D uncertain. This CDR3 comprises 14 residues. The V end was cut by 1 base, the J end by 3 bases, with 7 bases between. CDR1 and CDR2 from the germline V gene are KGHSH and LQKENI. The variable domain in full, completed from reference TRBV18 and TRBJ1-3, reads NAGVMQNPRHLVRRRGQEARLRCSPMKGHSHVYWYRQLPEEGLKFMVYLQKENIIDESGMPKERFSAEFPKEGPSILRIQQVVRGDSAAYFCASSPLPGGNTIYFGEGSWLTVV.